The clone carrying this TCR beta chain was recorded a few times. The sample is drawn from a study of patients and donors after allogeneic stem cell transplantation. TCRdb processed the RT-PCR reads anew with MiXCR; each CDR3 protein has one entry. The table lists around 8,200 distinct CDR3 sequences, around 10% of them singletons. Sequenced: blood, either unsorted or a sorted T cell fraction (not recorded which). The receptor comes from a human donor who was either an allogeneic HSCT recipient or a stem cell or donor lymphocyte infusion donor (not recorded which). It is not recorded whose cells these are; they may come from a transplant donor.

The CDR3: CASSLVTVSTDTQYF. CDR3 sequence (DNA): TGTGCCAGCAGCTTGGTAACAGTTAGCACAGATACGCAGTATTTT. This chain connects TRBV5-6 to TRBJ2-3, with D unresolved. The CDR3 is made up of 15 amino acids. The germline CDR1 and CDR2 sequences are SGHDT and YYEEEE. Trimming stripped 0 bases from V and 0 bases from J, with 8 bases between.